The TCR beta chain under discussion was sequenced for a study of blood T cell repertoires in COVID-19. Turning to the study itself: Acute-phase and convalescent COVID-19 samples originated in the United States, Italy and Spain.

The CDR3 has 16 residues. The germline gives CDR1 SEHNR, CDR2 FQNEAQ (reference sequence). V gave up 3 bases and J gave up 7 bases; unmatched junction bases: 4. As originally analysed: Researchers report that nucleated cell counts were estimated from reference gene primer amplification. Sequencing used immunoSEQ multiplex PCR; TCRdb keeps in-frame clones, though not all of them. The V and J calls and clone size were taken over from that table, and D and trimming were inferred from the DNA. The sample holds about 300,000 clones, roughly four fifths seen once. The TCR originated in a woman aged 45-65 years who had recovered from COVID-19. The chain combines TRBV7-9 with TRBJ1-6, with 12 bases that match TRBD1. The sequenced material came from peripheral blood. The CDR3 nucleotides read TGTGCCAGCAGCTTGGGACAGGGGGCACGGAATTCACCCCTCCACTTT. This codes for CASSLGQGARNSPLHF.